This T cell receptor beta chain comes out of a study of blood T cell repertoires in COVID-19. CDR1 is SEHNR, CDR2 FQNEAQ, per germline (reference sequence). The CDR3 extends over 16 amino acids. Trimming removed 5 bases from V and 1 base from J; junction bases left unmatched: 5. Assay used: immunoSEQ multiplex PCR; TCRdb lists only in-frame clones, some missing. This sample has 390,000 or so clones, with around 87% found just once. The TCR was taken from a woman in her 30s with COVID-19, enrolled during active disease. Source material: peripheral blood. V gene TRBV7-9 combines with J gene TRBJ2-2; 9 bases match TRBD1. CDR3 loop: CASSLGTGRNTGELFF. The CDR3 DNA reads TGTGCCAGCAGCCTAGGGACAGGGCGGAACACCGGGGAGCTGTTTTTT. Complete variable domain (other parts from reference TRBV7-9 and TRBJ2-2): DTGVSQNPRHKITKRGQNVTFRCDPISEHNRLYWYRQTLGQGPEFLTYFQNEAQLEKSRLLSDRFSAERPKGSFSTLEIQRTEQGDSAMYLCASSLGTGRNTGELFFGEGSRLTVL.